The clone carrying this T cell receptor (beta chain) showed up many times. The antigen is not known. Under 3 months in duration, the ophthalmopathy in affected donors had moderate-to-severe activity, CAS ≥3 and NOSPECS ≥4. The sample comes from a study of Graves' ophthalmopathy and Graves' hyperthyroidism. RNA transcripts were the template, and TCR beta CDR3 regions were amplified from them. A first-round RT-PCR used HTBI primers, followed by a second-round multiplex PCR. TCRdb re-called the multiplex PCR reads with MiXCR, one entry per CDR3 protein. The sample lists hundreds of thousands of distinct CDR3 sequences, just over 40% occurring once. Study-wide results and caveats: Clonotypes were expanded in thyroid at above 0.001 frequency, and most also appeared in blood. Ophthalmopathy versus stable hyperthyroidism: 13-signature model gave 87.88% sensitivity, 75% to 82% specificity.

V trimming: 1 base; J trimming: 6 bases; junction bases outside the gene matches: 4. The CDR3 sequence is 15 residues long. This clonotype was obtained from an adult man with Graves' ophthalmopathy. Sequenced: peripheral blood. The chain joins TRBV12-3 or TRBV12-4 to TRBJ2-7; the match to TRBD1 covers 12 bases. The CDR3 region is CASSLEGQGAGEQYF. In nucleotides, the CDR3 is TGTGCCAGCAGTTTAGAGGGACAGGGGGCAGGCGAGCAGTACTTC.